The 30 T cell receptor beta chains below come from one sample, sequenced in a study of blood T cell repertoires in COVID-19. Data came from immunoSEQ multiplex PCR; TCRdb stores just in-frame clones and leaves some out. The data hold about 250,000 clones, with over 80% observed a single time. Sequenced input: peripheral blood. The receptor source for this set is a woman aged 55 to 70 with active or convalescent COVID-19.

The chain is built from TRBV5-1 and TRBJ1-4; 10 bases line up with TRBD1. After removal of 4 bases from V and 4 bases from J, the junction contained 10 bases not matched to a gene. CDR3 length: 17 amino acids. Germline loops: CDR1 SGHRS, CDR2 YFSETQ. The CDR3 DNA reads as TGCGCCAGCAGCCCCCGGGACAGGGGACGGATTAATGAAAAACTGTTTTTT. Amino acid sequence: CASSPRDRGRINEKLFF.

The chain carries TRBV27 and TRBJ1-1; D gene unclear. V was clipped by 5 bases and J by 0 bases, with 13 bases between them. CDR1 is MNHEY and CDR2 is SMNVEV in the germline V gene (reference sequence). CDR3 length: 15 residues. The chain's CDR3 is CASSPMDGVNTEAFF. CDR3 DNA: TGTGCCAGCAGTCCAATGGACGGGGTGAACACTGAAGCTTTCTTT.

The chain joins TRBV5-6 to TRBJ2-1; weak D call: TRBD2 (5 bases). V lost 2 bases and J lost 1, with 13 bases in between. This CDR3 is 16 amino acids long. Germline V CDR1 and CDR2: SGHDT, YYEEEE. CDR3 DNA: TGTGCCAGCAGCTTCACAGCGGTTTTGTCCTACAATGAGCAGTTCTTC. It translates to CASSFTAVLSYNEQFF.

V gene TRBV7-2 combines with J gene TRBJ2-5; maybe TRBD2 (6 bases). Between the trimmed V and J ends, which lost 5 bases and 2 bases, there was a span of 12 bases. The CDR3 totals 14 residues. Germline loops: CDR1 SGHTA, CDR2 FQGNSA. The CDR3 spells CASSGWDFQETQYF. The CDR3 DNA follows: TGTGCCAGCAGCGGGTGGGACTTTCAAGAGACCCAGTACTTC.

The J gene is TRBJ1-1, the V gene TRBV14; D gene uncertain. The V gene lost 3 bases and the J gene lost 3 bases, with 20 bases spanning the gap. Germline V lookup: CDR1 SGHDN, CDR2 FVKESK. The CDR3 runs to 17 residues. In DNA, the CDR3 is TGTGCCAGCAGCCAGATCACTACGGGAGCCGGGGACACTGAAGCTTTCTTT. Amino acids: CASSQITTGAGDTEAFF.

The rearrangement joins TRBV6-1 to TRBJ2-5; 8 bases match TRBD1. CDR1 and CDR2 from the germline V gene are MNHNS and SASEGT. The CDR3 length is 15 residues. The J segment lost 4 bases and the V segment lost 1 base, leaving 5 bases of the junction unmatched. The CDR3 nucleotides read TGTGCCAGCAGTGAAGTGACAGGGGCGGGAGAGACCCAGTACTTC. Protein: CASSEVTGAGETQYF.

This clone was observed a single time. The chain joins TRBV7-3 to TRBJ1-3; D not resolved. This CDR3 spans 17 amino acids. The V end lost 1 base, the J end lost 0 bases, and 13 bases lay between the germline ends. Germline V gene data show CDR1 as SGHTA and CDR2 as FQGTGA. The CDR3 reads CASSLINGRYSGNTIYF. CDR3 nucleotide sequence: TGTGCCAGCAGCTTAATAAATGGGAGGTACTCTGGAAACACCATATATTTT. Supplemented by reference TRBV7-3 and TRBJ1-3, the full variable domain reads GAGVSQTPSNKVTEKGKYVELRCDPISGHTALYWYRQSLGQGPEFLIYFQGTGAADDSGLPNDRFFAVRPEGSVSTLKIQRTERGDSAVYLCASSLINGRYSGNTIYFGEGSWLTVV.

This sequence joins TRBV6-5 and TRBJ1-1, with 7 bases matching TRBD1. The CDR3 consists of 13 residues. CDR1 and CDR2 (germline): MNHEY, SVGAGI. V shed 4 bases, J shed 3 bases, and the junction held 2 bases outside the gene matches. The CDR3 DNA reads TGTGCCAGCAGTTCTACAGGGGACACTGAAGCTTTCTTT. Encoded protein: CASSSTGDTEAFF.

The chain uses TRBV29-1 and TRBJ1-1; D ambiguous. Germline V CDR1 and CDR2: SQVTM, ANQGSEA. CDR3 length equals 11 residues. Trimming pared 4 bases from V and 4 bases from J, leaving 7 bases between. CDR3 bases: TGCAGCGTTGGGCCAAGCACTGAAGCTTTCTTT. Translated: CSVGPSTEAFF.

This clone was observed a single time. The rearrangement uses TRBV28 and TRBJ1-3, with D perhaps TRBD1 (6 bases). CDR3 size: 20 residues. V was pared by 2 bases and J by 2 bases, with 25 bases between. The germline V gene encodes CDR1 MDHEN and CDR2 SYDVKM. This chain's CDR3 is CASSLGRRTIRDTAGNTIYF. The CDR3 DNA follows: TGTGCCAGCAGTTTAGGACGTAGAACAATTCGGGACACGGCTGGAAACACCATATATTTT.

The chain carries TRBV14 and TRBJ1-6; D call uncertain. There are 15 residues in the CDR3. Germline V gene lookup returns CDR1 SGHDN and CDR2 FVKESK. With 1 base removed from V and 7 bases from J, the gap between germline ends came to 11 bases. The CDR3 is CASSQVGTPNSPLHF. The CDR3 DNA follows: TGTGCCAGCAGCCAAGTTGGCACGCCAAATTCACCCCTCCACTTT. The full variable domain, completed using reference TRBV14 and TRBJ1-6, is EAGVTQFPSHSVIEKGQTVTLRCDPISGHDNLYWYRRVMGKEIKFLLHFVKESKQDESGMPNNRFLAERTGGTYSTLKVQPAELEDSGVYFCASSQVGTPNSPLHFGNGTRLTVT.

V usage is TRBV7-9 and J usage is TRBJ1-1; TRBD1 is a possible D gene (5 bases). Germline CDR1 SEHNR, CDR2 FQNEAQ (reference sequence). V gave up 3 bases and J gave up 4 bases, with 12 bases separating them. This CDR3 is 14 amino acids long. The CDR3 DNA follows: TGTGCCAGCAGCTTCGGGGGACGAGGCACTGAAGCTTTCTTT. Its translation: CASSFGGRGTEAFF.

The sample holds one count of this clone. The chain recombines TRBV11-2 with TRBJ2-5; D not resolved. This CDR3 comprises 12 residues. CDR1 and CDR2 (germline): SGHAT, FQNNGV. V was clipped by 1 base and J by 4 bases, with 4 bases between them. This chain's CDR3 is CASSLAGETQYF. DNA for the CDR3: TGTGCCAGCAGCTTAGCCGGAGAGACCCAGTACTTC.

The CDR3 DNA sequence: TGTGCCAGCTCATCCTCCACGACAGGGGCAACTAATGAAAAACTGTTTTTT. It codes for CASSSSTTGATNEKLFF. The chain recombines TRBV18 with TRBJ1-4, with TRBD1 matching 8 bases. The CDR3 extends over 17 amino acids. The V gene end was trimmed by 5 bases and the J gene end by 0 bases; junction bases not matched to a gene: 8. CDR1 is KGHSH, CDR2 LQKENI, per germline.

The rearrangement uses TRBV13 and TRBJ2-7; a weak D match, TRBD2 (6 bases). Germline CDR1 and CDR2: PRHDT and FYEKMQ (reference sequence). The CDR3 runs to 14 residues. Deletions cut 5 bases from V and 6 bases from J, with 17 bases between. The CDR3 reads CASSPSGVVIEQYF. The CDR3 bases are TGTGCCAGCAGCCCCTCGGGGGTAGTTATCGAGCAGTACTTC.

This chain connects TRBV7-2 to TRBJ1-6, with D tentatively TRBD1 (5 bases). Germline loops: CDR1 SGHTA, CDR2 FQGNSA. Trimming left V 5 bases short and J 7 bases short, with 9 bases between. The CDR3 length is 13 residues. The CDR3 reads CASSARQNSPLHF. The DNA for the CDR3 is TGTGCCAGCAGCGCCAGACAGAATTCACCCCTCCACTTT.

The chain uses TRBV29-1 and TRBJ2-7; D may be TRBD1 (8 bases). V dropped 6 bases and J dropped 2 bases, with 17 bases sitting between them. The CDR3 loop spans 14 amino acids. Per germline, CDR1 SQVTM and CDR2 ANQGSEA. In DNA, the CDR3 is TGCAGCGTGGCGGACAGGGCGGGGGCCTACGAGCAGTACTTC. As protein: CSVADRAGAYEQYF.

V gene TRBV3-1 (or the pseudogene TRBV3-2) combines with J gene TRBJ2-7, with D perhaps matching TRBD2 (6 bases). The CDR3 runs 17 residues. V gave up 0 bases and J gave up 3 bases, with 18 bases separating them. The germline V gene encodes CDR1 LGHDT and CDR2 YNNKEL (reference sequence). The CDR3 nucleotides are TGTGCCAGCAGCCAAGATCCCAGGCAGCGGGTGGGCTACGAGCAGTACTTC. It yields the protein CASSQDPRQRVGYEQYF.

V usage is TRBV11-2 and J usage is TRBJ2-1; 11 nucleotides agree with TRBD2. CDR1 SGHAT and CDR2 FQNNGV come from the germline V gene. This CDR3 comprises 17 residues. After removal of 5 bases from V and 5 bases from J, the junction contained 11 bases not matched to a gene. CDR3 sequence: CASSRPLSGRANNEQFF. Here the CDR3 DNA reads TGTGCCAGCAGCCGACCACTTAGCGGGAGGGCGAACAATGAGCAGTTCTTC.

CDR3 region: CASNRTRKDQYF. CDR3 in DNA: TGTGCCAGCAACCGGACTAGAAAGGACCAGTACTTC. This chain uses TRBV7-9 with TRBJ2-5, with 7 bases aligning to TRBD2. Germline CDR1 SEHNR, CDR2 FQNEAQ (reference sequence). J gave up 10 bases and V 7 bases, and 9 bases lay outside the gene matches. This CDR3 has 12 amino acids. Full variable domain (missing parts from reference TRBV7-9 and TRBJ2-5): DTGVSQNPRHKITKRGQNVTFRCDPISEHNRLYWYRQTLGQGPEFLTYFQNEAQLEKSRLLSDRFSAERPKGSFSTLEIQRTEQGDSAMYLCASNRTRKDQYFGPGTRLLVL.

V is TRBV10-2 and J is TRBJ1-5; 8 bases are shared with TRBD1. The CDR3 covers 16 residues. Germline CDR1 WSHSY, CDR2 SAAADI. The ends lost 6 bases at V and 0 bases at J; junction bases unmatched: 7. CDR3 coding DNA: TGCGCCAGCAGGATCGGGACAGGTGATAGCAATCAGCCCCAGCATTTT. Protein: CASRIGTGDSNQPQHF.

This chain connects TRBV4-2 to TRBJ1-1; D not resolved. Trimming shortened V by 4 bases and J by 2 bases, and 14 bases separated the two germline ends. This CDR3 has 15 amino acids. CDR1 is LGHNA and CDR2 is YNFKEQ in the germline V gene. This CDR3 reads CASSPGSQRNTEAFF. The CDR3 DNA is TGTGCCAGCAGCCCCGGGTCTCAGCGCAACACTGAAGCTTTCTTT.

This clone has only one observation. CDR3 DNA sequence: TGTGCCATCAGTGGGACTTCTAAAGAGACCCAGTACTTC. Protein: CAISGTSKETQYF. This sequence joins TRBV10-3 and TRBJ2-5; tentatively, D is TRBD2 (5 bases). This CDR3 is built from 13 residues. CDR1 and CDR2 from the germline V gene are ENHRY and SYGVKD. Trimming shortened V by 4 bases and J by 3 bases, and 9 bases separated the two germline ends.

V and J are TRBV3-1 (or the pseudogene TRBV3-2) and TRBJ1-1; possibly TRBD1 for D (6 bases). Trimming took 4 bases from V and 5 from J, leaving 11 bases between them. The CDR3 extends over 13 amino acids. Germline V CDR1 and CDR2: LGHDT, YNNKEL (reference sequence). The chain's CDR3 is CASSPNRVTEAFF. The CDR3 nucleotides read TGTGCCAGCAGCCCAAACAGGGTTACTGAAGCTTTCTTT.

The rearrangement uses TRBV19 and TRBJ1-2; D unclear. The CDR3 consists of 14 residues. V was shortened by 0 bases and J by 4 bases, with 9 bases between the two germline ends. CDR1 is LNHDA and CDR2 is SQIVND in the germline V gene (reference sequence). The CDR3 DNA follows: TGTGCCAGTAGTATAGACACTTACGTCTATGGCTACACCTTC. It translates to CASSIDTYVYGYTF.

The chain couples TRBV28 to TRBJ1-1; 8 bases are a match to TRBD1. V was clipped by 6 bases and J by 0 bases; unmatched bases: 15. This CDR3 is 18 amino acids long. Germline CDR1 is MDHEN and CDR2 is SYDVKM. The CDR3 reads CASSFYAGTGRLNTEAFF. In nucleotides, the CDR3 is TGTGCCAGCAGCTTCTACGCCGGGACAGGAAGGCTGAACACTGAAGCTTTCTTT.

This clone occurred once. The rearrangement joins TRBV7-9 to TRBJ2-5, with a weak D call TRBD1 (6 bases). The V gene lost 7 bases and the J gene lost 5 bases, with 11 bases spanning the gap. Germline CDR1 reads SEHNR; CDR2 reads FQNEAQ (reference sequence). This CDR3 comprises 12 residues. CDR3 nucleotide sequence: TGTGCCAGCAACAGGGTGGAGGAGACCCAGTACTTC. Translated, it gives CASNRVEETQYF.

The chain links TRBV27 to TRBJ2-6; 8 bases line up with TRBD2. This CDR3 has 15 amino acids. V shed 6 bases, J shed 1 base, and the junction held 2 bases outside the gene matches. From germline, CDR1 is MNHEY and CDR2 SMNVEV (reference sequence). The CDR3 is CASSGLASGANVLTF. CDR3 sequence (DNA): TGTGCCAGCAGCGGACTAGCTTCTGGGGCCAACGTCCTGACTTTC.

This clone was picked up one time. The chain couples TRBV27 to TRBJ2-1, with D possibly matching TRBD2 (5 bases). The CDR3 is 15 residues long. V was shortened by 5 bases and J by 5 bases, with 16 bases between the two germline ends. Germline V gene sequence: CDR1 MNHEY, CDR2 SMNVEV (reference sequence). In nucleotides, the CDR3 is TGTGCCAGCAGTGCTCCGGGATCCCTGGACAATGAGCAGTTCTTC. Translation gives CASSAPGSLDNEQFF.

This clone appeared once. The J gene is TRBJ2-2, the V gene TRBV4-1; D possibly corresponds to TRBD1 (6 bases). The germline V gene encodes CDR1 MGHRA and CDR2 YSYEKL. V was pared by 2 bases and J by 0 bases, with 10 bases between. The CDR3 runs 16 residues. CDR3 nucleotides: TGCGCCAGCAGCCAAAGACAGGTGTCGAACACCGGGGAGCTGTTTTTT. Translation: CASSQRQVSNTGELFF.